These T cell receptor beta chains were read from a single sample in a study of identical twins. A single record per CDR3 protein comes from TCRdb applying MiXCR to the 5' RACE reads. This sample has 640,000 or so distinct CDR3 sequences, with less than 7% found just once. Sequenced: naive T cells sorted from blood. The receptors shown here come from a man younger than 35 in good health. The CDR3 runs from the conserved cysteine through the conserved F or W. Fields, in order: J gene, D gene, clone size, V gene, CDR3 DNA, CDR3 protein. D genes are given only for firm matches. Size tells how often a clone was seen (once, few, many) or the class of an expanded clone, and some rows leave it out.

j_call: TRBJ2-5; d_call: .; clone_size: .; v_call: TRBV11-2; cdr3_nt: TGTGCCAGCAGCTGGACGAAGGGGAGGCGAGAGACCCAGTACTTC; cdr3_aa: CASSWTKGRRETQYF
j_call: TRBJ1-5; d_call: .; clone_size: .; v_call: TRBV27; cdr3_nt: TGTGCCAGCAGTTTGCACAGGGTGGGTAGCAATCAGCCCCAGCATTTT; cdr3_aa: CASSLHRVGSNQPQHF
j_call: TRBJ2-7; d_call: TRBD1; clone_size: .; v_call: TRBV2; cdr3_nt: TGTGCCAGCAGTCCGGAAGGGACAGCCTACGAGCAGTACTTC; cdr3_aa: CASSPEGTAYEQYF
j_call: TRBJ1-5; d_call: .; clone_size: .; v_call: TRBV19; cdr3_nt: TGTGCCAGTAGCACAGTGGGGTATAGCAATCAGCCCCAGCATTTT; cdr3_aa: CASSTVGYSNQPQHF
j_call: TRBJ2-4; d_call: TRBD2; clone_size: many; v_call: TRBV28; cdr3_nt: TGTGCCAGCAGTCTCAGAGCGGGGGGAGCCAAAAACATTCAGTACTTC; cdr3_aa: CASSLRAGGAKNIQYF
j_call: TRBJ2-7; d_call: .; clone_size: .; v_call: TRBV12-5; cdr3_nt: TGTGCTAGTGGTTGGGGTTACGAGCAGTACTTC; cdr3_aa: CASGWGYEQYF
j_call: TRBJ1-5; d_call: .; clone_size: .; v_call: TRBV6-1; cdr3_nt: TGTGCCAGCAGCCAGCTTAAGGAACGCAATCAGCCCCAGCATTTT; cdr3_aa: CASSQLKERNQPQHF
j_call: TRBJ2-5; d_call: .; clone_size: .; v_call: TRBV5-5; cdr3_nt: TGTGCCAGCCGTCAAGAGTTGGGACTCATAGAGACCCAGTACTTC; cdr3_aa: CASRQELGLIETQYF
j_call: TRBJ2-1; d_call: .; clone_size: many; v_call: TRBV2; cdr3_nt: TGTGCCAGCAGTGAAGCGCTTCTTAACGGGGGAGACAATGAGCAGTTCTTC; cdr3_aa: CASSEALLNGGDNEQFF
j_call: TRBJ2-6; d_call: .; clone_size: few; v_call: TRBV6-1; cdr3_nt: TGTGCCACTCTCCCGTTCCGCTCTGGGGCCAACGTCCTGACTTTC; cdr3_aa: CATLPFRSGANVLTF
j_call: TRBJ2-3; d_call: .; clone_size: .; v_call: TRBV5-1; cdr3_nt: TGCGCCAGCAGCCCGGGACACCCTAGCACAGATACGCAGTATTTT; cdr3_aa: CASSPGHPSTDTQYF
j_call: TRBJ2-1; d_call: .; clone_size: many; v_call: TRBV4-3; cdr3_nt: TGCGCCAGCAGCCAAGTTTCTGGGCGGCAGACCTACAATGAGCAGTTCTTC; cdr3_aa: CASSQVSGRQTYNEQFF
j_call: TRBJ2-4; d_call: .; clone_size: many; v_call: TRBV4-2; cdr3_nt: TGTGCCAGCAGCCAAGACGCGGGGCTAGCCAAAAACATTCAGTACTTC; cdr3_aa: CASSQDAGLAKNIQYF
j_call: TRBJ1-2; d_call: .; clone_size: few; v_call: TRBV6-5; cdr3_nt: TGTGCCAGCAGTTACCAGGAGGACTATGGCTACACCTTC; cdr3_aa: CASSYQEDYGYTF
j_call: TRBJ2-3; d_call: .; clone_size: .; v_call: TRBV2; cdr3_nt: TGTGCCAGCAGTGAAGGGGATCATCCCTCCGGGTATTTT; cdr3_aa: CASSEGDHPSGYF
j_call: TRBJ2-3; d_call: .; clone_size: few; v_call: TRBV3-1; cdr3_nt: TGTGCCAGCAGCCAAGAAGGCGGATGGGATACGCAGTATTTT; cdr3_aa: CASSQEGGWDTQYF
j_call: TRBJ2-1; d_call: .; clone_size: few; v_call: TRBV11-2; cdr3_nt: TGTGCCAGCAGAAGGGAGTCCTACAATGAGCAGTTCTTC; cdr3_aa: CASRRESYNEQFF
j_call: TRBJ2-1; d_call: TRBD2; clone_size: many; v_call: TRBV20-1; cdr3_nt: TGCAGTGCTAGAGATGCAGCGGGAGGAATGAATGAGCAGTTCTTC; cdr3_aa: CSARDAAGGMNEQFF
j_call: TRBJ2-5; d_call: TRBD1; clone_size: few; v_call: TRBV10-3; cdr3_nt: TGTGCCATCAGCCGGGACAGCCTCCAAGAGACCCAGTACTTC; cdr3_aa: CAISRDSLQETQYF
j_call: TRBJ2-3; d_call: .; clone_size: .; v_call: TRBV5-6; cdr3_nt: TGTGCCAGCTCAGGGGTTAGCACAGATACGCAGTATTTT; cdr3_aa: CASSGVSTDTQYF
j_call: TRBJ1-5; d_call: .; clone_size: few; v_call: TRBV27; cdr3_nt: TGTGCCAGCAGCTGGGGGGGGAGCAATCAGCCCCAGCATTTT; cdr3_aa: CASSWGGSNQPQHF
j_call: TRBJ2-7; d_call: TRBD2; clone_size: many; v_call: TRBV4-3; cdr3_nt: TGCGCCAGCAGCCAGCTAGCGGCTGCGGGGGAGCAGTACTTC; cdr3_aa: CASSQLAAAGEQYF
j_call: TRBJ2-7; d_call: TRBD2; clone_size: many; v_call: TRBV28; cdr3_nt: TGTGCCAGCAGCAGCGGGGGAAACTCCTACGAGCAGTACTTC; cdr3_aa: CASSSGGNSYEQYF
j_call: TRBJ2-1; d_call: TRBD1; clone_size: .; v_call: TRBV27; cdr3_nt: TGTGCCAGCAGTTTGGGGGTCGCAGGGGGCATGAATGAGCAGTTCTTC; cdr3_aa: CASSLGVAGGMNEQFF
j_call: TRBJ1-2; d_call: TRBD1; clone_size: many; v_call: TRBV12-3/TRBV12-4; cdr3_nt: TGTGCCAGCGAGGGGACAGGGCCATTCTATGGCTACACCTTC; cdr3_aa: CASEGTGPFYGYTF
j_call: TRBJ2-5; d_call: .; clone_size: .; v_call: TRBV4-1; cdr3_nt: TGCGCCAGCAGCCAGGCTGACCTCTCTCCGGAGACCCAGTACTTC; cdr3_aa: CASSQADLSPETQYF
j_call: TRBJ2-2; d_call: TRBD2; clone_size: few; v_call: TRBV9; cdr3_nt: TGTGCCAGCAGCGTAGCCCTAGCGGGAGGCACGAACACCGGGGAGCTGTTTTTT; cdr3_aa: CASSVALAGGTNTGELFF
j_call: TRBJ2-1; d_call: TRBD1; clone_size: many; v_call: TRBV12-3/TRBV12-4; cdr3_nt: TGTGCCAGCAGTTTCCCGGGACAGGGGTACAATGAGCAGTTCTTC; cdr3_aa: CASSFPGQGYNEQFF
j_call: TRBJ2-3; d_call: TRBD2; clone_size: .; v_call: TRBV6-5; cdr3_nt: TGTGCCAGCAGTTACGAGGGACTAGTCTTTCCAGATACGCAGTATTTT; cdr3_aa: CASSYEGLVFPDTQYF
j_call: TRBJ2-3; d_call: TRBD2; clone_size: .; v_call: TRBV7-3; cdr3_nt: TGTGCCAGCAGCTCAGTGCGGACTAGCGGCTCAGATACGCAGTATTTT; cdr3_aa: CASSSVRTSGSDTQYF
j_call: TRBJ2-1; d_call: .; clone_size: .; v_call: TRBV7-2; cdr3_nt: TGTGCCAGCAGCTTAGATTGGAGTGAGCAGTTCTTC; cdr3_aa: CASSLDWSEQFF
j_call: TRBJ2-6; d_call: .; clone_size: .; v_call: TRBV18; cdr3_nt: TGTGCCAGCTCACCACTATTGCGGACCTCTGGGGCCAACGTCCTGACTTTC; cdr3_aa: CASSPLLRTSGANVLTF
j_call: TRBJ1-1; d_call: TRBD1; clone_size: .; v_call: TRBV29-1; cdr3_nt: TGCAGCGCAGGGGGCGCGGCCATGGACACTGAAGCTTTCTTT; cdr3_aa: CSAGGAAMDTEAFF
j_call: TRBJ2-1; d_call: TRBD2; clone_size: few; v_call: TRBV6-2/TRBV6-3; cdr3_nt: TGTGCCAGCAGTTTAAGCGGGAGAGGCTACAATGAGCAGTTCTTC; cdr3_aa: CASSLSGRGYNEQFF
j_call: TRBJ1-4; d_call: .; clone_size: many; v_call: TRBV29-1; cdr3_nt: TGCAGCGTTGACATAACAGGCGAAAAACTGTTTTTT; cdr3_aa: CSVDITGEKLFF
j_call: TRBJ2-1; d_call: .; clone_size: few; v_call: TRBV7-6; cdr3_nt: TGTGCCAGCAGCTTGGCCTACACAAATGAGCAGTTCTTC; cdr3_aa: CASSLAYTNEQFF
j_call: TRBJ2-1; d_call: TRBD2; clone_size: .; v_call: TRBV5-1; cdr3_nt: TGCGCCAGCAGCCGGACCGCGGGAGAGGTGCCGTTCTTC; cdr3_aa: CASSRTAGEVPFF
j_call: TRBJ2-1; d_call: TRBD2; clone_size: many; v_call: TRBV4-2; cdr3_nt: TGTGCCAGCAGCCAAATAACTAGCGGGAGTAGAAATGAGCAGTTCTTC; cdr3_aa: CASSQITSGSRNEQFF
j_call: TRBJ1-4; d_call: .; clone_size: many; v_call: TRBV20-1; cdr3_nt: TGCAGTGCGCCTCTCGGGACGGGTAATGAAAAACTGTTTTTT; cdr3_aa: CSAPLGTGNEKLFF
j_call: TRBJ1-5; d_call: .; clone_size: many; v_call: TRBV12-3/TRBV12-4; cdr3_nt: TGTGCCAGCAGTTTAGCTGGTCAGGGCCGAGGGCAGCCCCAGCATTTT; cdr3_aa: CASSLAGQGRGQPQHF
j_call: TRBJ2-1; d_call: .; clone_size: few; v_call: TRBV20-1; cdr3_nt: TGCAGTGCTAGTCCTCCAGGACCCCATATTACTTCGCAATACAATGAGCAGTTCTTC; cdr3_aa: CSASPPGPHITSQYNEQFF
j_call: TRBJ2-5; d_call: TRBD2; clone_size: .; v_call: TRBV20-1; cdr3_nt: TGCAGTGCTAGAGAATTTTGGGCTAGCGGGCAAGAGACCCAGTACTTC; cdr3_aa: CSAREFWASGQETQYF
j_call: TRBJ2-2; d_call: TRBD1; clone_size: few; v_call: TRBV7-9; cdr3_nt: TGTGCCACCCGAATGAAAAACAGGGGGCTGGACACCGGGGAGCTGTTTTTT; cdr3_aa: CATRMKNRGLDTGELFF
j_call: TRBJ2-2; d_call: .; clone_size: many; v_call: TRBV27; cdr3_nt: TGTGCCAGCAGTTTTCCCACAGGGAGCGGGGAGCTGTTTTTT; cdr3_aa: CASSFPTGSGELFF
j_call: TRBJ2-7; d_call: TRBD2; clone_size: many; v_call: TRBV6-2/TRBV6-3; cdr3_nt: TGTGCCAGCAGTAGCGGGAGGTTGCAGAACGAGCAGTACTTC; cdr3_aa: CASSSGRLQNEQYF
j_call: TRBJ1-5; d_call: .; clone_size: many; v_call: TRBV6-6; cdr3_nt: TGTGCCAGCAGTTCCGATAGCAATCAGCCCCAGCATTTT; cdr3_aa: CASSSDSNQPQHF
j_call: TRBJ1-1; d_call: TRBD1; clone_size: many; v_call: TRBV6-1; cdr3_nt: TGTGCCAGCACCGACTCCCGGACAGGGATGAACACTGAAGCTTTCTTT; cdr3_aa: CASTDSRTGMNTEAFF
j_call: TRBJ2-1; d_call: .; clone_size: .; v_call: TRBV4-3; cdr3_nt: TGCGCCAGCAGCCAAGATCTAGCAACCTACAATGAGCAGTTCTTC; cdr3_aa: CASSQDLATYNEQFF
j_call: TRBJ1-1; d_call: TRBD1; clone_size: many; v_call: TRBV12-3/TRBV12-4; cdr3_nt: TGTGCCAGCATCCTCTCAAGGCAGGGGGCAAGAGGTACTGAAGCTTTCTTT; cdr3_aa: CASILSRQGARGTEAFF
j_call: TRBJ2-1; d_call: .; clone_size: few; v_call: TRBV5-4; cdr3_nt: TGTGCCAGCAGCTCCGGGACCCCGGGCCATGAGCAGTTCTTC; cdr3_aa: CASSSGTPGHEQFF
j_call: TRBJ2-7; d_call: TRBD2; clone_size: .; v_call: TRBV7-8; cdr3_nt: TGTGCCAGCAGCTCTAGGACTAGCGGGAGCGTCTACGAGCAGTACTTC; cdr3_aa: CASSSRTSGSVYEQYF
j_call: TRBJ2-2; d_call: .; clone_size: many; v_call: TRBV2; cdr3_nt: TGTGCCAGCACCGCTTACGGGGGCGGGGAGCTGTTTTTT; cdr3_aa: CASTAYGGGELFF
j_call: TRBJ2-5; d_call: TRBD2; clone_size: many; v_call: TRBV7-2; cdr3_nt: TGTGCCAGCAGAAAACTAGCGGGAGGGCCAGAGACCCAGTACTTC; cdr3_aa: CASRKLAGGPETQYF
j_call: TRBJ1-1; d_call: .; clone_size: .; v_call: TRBV30; cdr3_nt: TGTGCCTGGAGTGTTTCACTAAACACTGAAGCTTTCTTT; cdr3_aa: CAWSVSLNTEAFF
j_call: TRBJ2-3; d_call: .; clone_size: few; v_call: TRBV9; cdr3_nt: TGTGCCAGCAGCGCATCCGGGACCGTAATGCCCGCAGATACGCAGTATTTT; cdr3_aa: CASSASGTVMPADTQYF